This TCR beta chain was recovered during a study of T cells after yellow fever vaccination. Across the study: Preparing low-cell-number fractions relied on SMART-Seq v4 Ultra Low Input. Overall study results and limits: Re-detected after boosting: most primary clones, 96% of CD4 and 80% to 90% of CD8. It was a weaker secondary response, yet one that peaked faster, at day 5 versus 15.

About this clonotype itself: Its antigen is not identified.

The germline V and J ends were trimmed by 6 bases and 8 bases, with 11 bases remaining between them. The CDR3 is 11 amino acids. Germline CDR1 DFQATT, CDR2 SNEGSKA (reference sequence). The TCR cDNA carried a universal primer site and UMIs from 5'RACE template switching. TCRdb redid the calling of the 5' RACE reads with MiXCR, one entry per CDR3 protein. This table has some 500,000 distinct CDR3 sequences, approximately 13% appearing once. The chain links TRBV20-1 to TRBJ2-1, with D possibly matching TRBD2 (5 bases). This TCR was sampled from a young man who received the YFV17D yellow fever vaccine. The specimen comprised PBMCs, sampled on the day of the yellow fever booster vaccination. Here the CDR3 DNA reads TGCAGTGCGGCCACTAGTCATGAGCAGTTCTTC. This translates into CSAATSHEQFF.